A selection of T cell receptor beta chains follows, all from one sample in a study of blood T cell repertoires in COVID-19. The data were produced by immunoSEQ multiplex PCR, yet TCRdb's version contains in-frame clones alone and is incomplete. The sample has about 170,000 clones, 65% to 85% seen once. The material sequenced was PBMCs or T cells enriched from blood (not recorded which). All receptors come from a woman aged 45-59 years in a cohort exposed to, infected with or recovered from COVID-19 (not recorded which). The CDR3 runs from the conserved cysteine through the conserved F or W. D genes are given only for firm matches. Size is omitted from some rows. Given values are once, few, many or a class for expanded clones.

J,V,D,size,DNA,CDR3
TRBJ1-3,TRBV27,-,-,TGTGCCAGCAGTTTAAGGGGGGGAAACACCATATATTTT,CASSLRGGNTIYF
TRBJ1-2,TRBV3-1/TRBV3-2,-,-,TGTGCCAGCAGCCAGGGACACCGAAACTATGGCTACACCTTC,CASSQGHRNYGYTF
TRBJ2-3,TRBV4-3,TRBD2,-,TGCGCCAGCAGCCAACTCGGACTAGCTTCAGATACGCAGTATTTT,CASSQLGLASDTQYF
TRBJ2-7,TRBV5-1,-,few,TGCGCCAGCAGCTTGGATCCACCTACCTACGAGCAGTACTTC,CASSLDPPTYEQYF
TRBJ2-7,TRBV19,TRBD2,-,TGTGCCAGTACACCTAGCGGGAGCCCCGGGTACGAGCAGTACTTC,CASTPSGSPGYEQYF
TRBJ2-1,TRBV5-5,TRBD2,-,TGTGCCAGCAGCTCCTTAGCGGGAGACCTCTACAATGAGCAGTTCTTC,CASSSLAGDLYNEQFF
TRBJ2-3,TRBV18,-,-,TGTGCCAGCTCACCACTTGACTACTTTCTCACAGATACGCAGTATTTT,CASSPLDYFLTDTQYF
TRBJ1-5,TRBV27,-,-,TGTGCCAGCAGTCTCATTATGGGCGGGGATTTACAGCCCCAGCATTTT,CASSLIMGGDLQPQHF
TRBJ1-4,TRBV7-8,-,-,TGTGCCAGCAGCTTAGAAGGGGCAACTAATGAAAAACTGTTTTTT,CASSLEGATNEKLFF
TRBJ2-5,TRBV2,-,-,TGTGCCAGCAGCGGAGACCTTCATGGGACCCAGTACTTC,CASSGDLHGTQYF
TRBJ2-7,TRBV3-1/TRBV3-2,-,-,TGTGCCAGCAGCCCTAATGACCCCCGGAGCGAGCAGTACTTC,CASSPNDPRSEQYF
TRBJ1-2,TRBV6-5,-,-,TGTGCCAGCAGGCCACGACAGACCAACTATGGCTACACCTTC,CASRPRQTNYGYTF
TRBJ2-2,TRBV7-9,-,-,TGTGCCAGCAGCTTGAGAAGAGGGGAGCTGTTTTTT,CASSLRRGELFF
TRBJ2-6,TRBV7-3,TRBD1,-,TGTGCCAGCAGCTACAGGGGGCTAATCGGGGCCAACGTCCTGACTTTC,CASSYRGLIGANVLTF
TRBJ2-7,TRBV6-5,TRBD2,-,TGTGCCAGCAGTTACTCCGGGACTAGCGGTGCCTACGAGCAGTACTTC,CASSYSGTSGAYEQYF
TRBJ2-3,TRBV7-9,-,-,TGTGCCAGCAGCTTATCTGTCAACAGGGAAGATACGCAGTATTTT,CASSLSVNREDTQYF
TRBJ2-3,TRBV5-4,TRBD2,-,TGTGCCAGCAGTCCCGGGGGGGGAACAGATACGCAGTATTTT,CASSPGGGTDTQYF
TRBJ2-3,TRBV6-1,-,-,TGTGCCAGCAGTGAAGACCACTACCGGGGTGGGCCTAGCACAGATACGCAGTATTTT,CASSEDHYRGGPSTDTQYF
TRBJ1-1,TRBV6-2/TRBV6-3,TRBD1,few,TGTGCCAGCAGTTACTTGTCACGTCGACAGGGACCCACTGAAGCTTTCTTT,CASSYLSRRQGPTEAFF
TRBJ1-4,TRBV9,TRBD1,few,TGTGCCAGCAGTACAGGGGGCGAGGAAAAACTGTTTTTT,CASSTGGEEKLFF
TRBJ2-3,TRBV21-1,-,few,TGTGCCAGCAGCAAAGTACCGACTAGCGGGAGGCCGATAGATACGCAGTATTTT,CASSKVPTSGRPIDTQYF
TRBJ2-7,TRBV27,TRBD1,-,TGTGCCAGCAGTTTCGACCGGGACAGGGGGCTCTACGAGCAGTACTTC,CASSFDRDRGLYEQYF